The 6 T cell receptor beta chains given below trace back to one sample, sequenced in a study of blood T cell repertoires in COVID-19. Data came from immunoSEQ multiplex PCR; TCRdb stores just in-frame clones and leaves some out. This sample has some 120,000 clones; more than 75% occur once, and the top ten carry roughly 4.8%. Sequences were obtained from peripheral blood. The source of these receptors is a man aged 60 to 69 with COVID-19, enrolled during active disease.

The rearrangement joins TRBV6-5 to TRBJ2-5, with 7 bases that match TRBD1. The CDR3 loop spans 16 amino acids. Per the germline V gene, CDR1 is MNHEY and CDR2 is SVGAGI. The trim removed 4 bases at V and 2 bases at J, leaving 10 bases unmatched. The CDR3 sequence is CASSSGTEGPQETQYF. Written as DNA, the CDR3 is TGTGCCAGCAGTTCCGGGACAGAGGGACCTCAAGAGACCCAGTACTTC.

The chain has TRBV11-3 and TRBJ2-7; D not certain. The CDR3 length is 13 residues. The ends were cut back, 6 bases at V and 6 bases at J, with 15 bases in the middle. Looked up from germline, CDR1 is SGHNT and CDR2 is YENEEA. CDR3 in DNA: TGTGCCAGCAGTTTCACCCTCCTACTCGAGCAGTACTTC. Residues: CASSFTLLLEQYF.

The V gene is TRBV5-1, the J gene TRBJ2-2; 7 bases are a match to TRBD1. The CDR3 length is 17 residues. V gave up 3 bases and J gave up 5 bases; unmatched junction bases: 13. The germline V gene has CDR1 SGHRS and CDR2 YFSETQ. Written as DNA, the CDR3 is TGCGCCAGCAGCTCTAAAGACAGGGTGGGATATACCGGGGAGCTGTTTTTT. Translation gives CASSSKDRVGYTGELFF.

The chain has TRBV4-2 and TRBJ1-1; D remains unclear. The CDR3 sequence is 13 residues long. The V end lost 8 bases, the J end lost 0 bases, and 10 bases lay between the germline ends. CDR1 and CDR2 from the germline V gene are LGHNA and YNFKEQ. CDR3 loop: CASARSMNTEAFF. As DNA, the CDR3 is TGTGCCAGCGCCCGGTCTATGAACACTGAAGCTTTCTTT.

This chain links TRBV28 with TRBJ1-1, with D possibly matching TRBD1 (5 bases). The V end was cut by 6 bases, the J end by 7 bases, with 21 bases between. Germline V gene lookup returns CDR1 MDHEN and CDR2 SYDVKM. The CDR3 has 15 amino acids. The CDR3 region has the DNA TGTGCCAGCAGCCCACCTACAGGCGGGGAGGGTGAAGCTTTCTTT. The encoded protein is CASSPPTGGEGEAFF.

The chain recombines TRBV7-9 with TRBJ2-5; D gene uncertain. CDR1 is SEHNR, CDR2 FQNEAQ, per germline (reference sequence). The length of the CDR3 is 11 residues. The ends were cut back, 3 bases at V and 5 bases at J, with 4 bases in the middle. The CDR3 is CASSFRETQYF. The CDR3 DNA reads TGTGCCAGCAGCTTTCGGGAGACCCAGTACTTC.